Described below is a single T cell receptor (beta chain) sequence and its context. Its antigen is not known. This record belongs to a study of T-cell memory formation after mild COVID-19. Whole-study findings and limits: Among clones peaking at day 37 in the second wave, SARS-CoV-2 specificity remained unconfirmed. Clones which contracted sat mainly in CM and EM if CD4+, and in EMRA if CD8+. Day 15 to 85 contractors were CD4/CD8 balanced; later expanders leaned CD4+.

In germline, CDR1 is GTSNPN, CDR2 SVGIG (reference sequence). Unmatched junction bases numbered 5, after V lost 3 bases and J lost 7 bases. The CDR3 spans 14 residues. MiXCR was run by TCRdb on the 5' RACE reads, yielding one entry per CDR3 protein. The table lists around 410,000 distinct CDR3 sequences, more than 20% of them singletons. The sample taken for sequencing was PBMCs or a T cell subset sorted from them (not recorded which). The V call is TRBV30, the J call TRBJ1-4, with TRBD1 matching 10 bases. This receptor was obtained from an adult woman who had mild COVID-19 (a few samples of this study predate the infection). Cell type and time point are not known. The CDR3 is CAWRLTGGVEKLFF. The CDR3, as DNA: TGTGCCTGGAGATTGACAGGGGGCGTTGAAAAACTGTTTTTT.